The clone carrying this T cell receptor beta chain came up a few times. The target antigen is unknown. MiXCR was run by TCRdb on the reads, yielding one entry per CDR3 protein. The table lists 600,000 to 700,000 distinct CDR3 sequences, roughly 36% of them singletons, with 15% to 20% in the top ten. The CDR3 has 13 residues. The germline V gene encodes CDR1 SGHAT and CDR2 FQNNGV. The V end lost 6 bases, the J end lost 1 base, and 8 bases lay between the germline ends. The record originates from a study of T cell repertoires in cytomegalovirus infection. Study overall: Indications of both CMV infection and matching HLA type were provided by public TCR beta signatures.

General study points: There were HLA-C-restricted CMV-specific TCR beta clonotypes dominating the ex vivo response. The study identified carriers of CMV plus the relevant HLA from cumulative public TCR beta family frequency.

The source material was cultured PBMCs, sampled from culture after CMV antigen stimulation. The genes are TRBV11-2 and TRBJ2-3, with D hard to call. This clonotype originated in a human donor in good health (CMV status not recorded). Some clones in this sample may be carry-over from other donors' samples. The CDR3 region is CASRPPGTDTQYF. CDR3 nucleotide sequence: TGTGCCAGCAGACCCCCTGGCACAGATACGCAGTATTTT.